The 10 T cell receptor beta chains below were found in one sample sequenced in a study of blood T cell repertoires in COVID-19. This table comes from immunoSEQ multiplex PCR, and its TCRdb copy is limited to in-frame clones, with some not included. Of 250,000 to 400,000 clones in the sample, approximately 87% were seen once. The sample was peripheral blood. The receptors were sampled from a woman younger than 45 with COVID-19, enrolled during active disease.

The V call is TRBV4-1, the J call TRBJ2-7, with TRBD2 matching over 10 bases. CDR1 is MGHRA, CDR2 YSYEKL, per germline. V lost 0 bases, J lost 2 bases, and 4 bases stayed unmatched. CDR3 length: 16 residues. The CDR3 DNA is TGCGCCAGCAGCCAAGACGGCCTAGCGGGAGCCTACGAGCAGTACTTC. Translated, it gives CASSQDGLAGAYEQYF.

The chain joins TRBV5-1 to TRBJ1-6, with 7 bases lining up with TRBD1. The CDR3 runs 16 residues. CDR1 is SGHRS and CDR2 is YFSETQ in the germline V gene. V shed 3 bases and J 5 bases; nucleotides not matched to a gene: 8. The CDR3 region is CASSWGRDRNNSPLHF. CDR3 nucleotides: TGCGCCAGCAGCTGGGGCCGGGACAGAAATAATTCACCCCTCCACTTT.

CDR3 coding DNA: TGTGCCAGCAGCCCCCGGGGACAGGGCACCTATGGCTACACCTTC. This encodes CASSPRGQGTYGYTF. V gene TRBV5-6 combines with J gene TRBJ1-2; TRBD1 aligns across 9 bases. The CDR3 is 15 residues long. From germline, CDR1 is SGHDT and CDR2 YYEEEE. V lost 4 bases and J lost 4; bases outside the gene matches: 8.

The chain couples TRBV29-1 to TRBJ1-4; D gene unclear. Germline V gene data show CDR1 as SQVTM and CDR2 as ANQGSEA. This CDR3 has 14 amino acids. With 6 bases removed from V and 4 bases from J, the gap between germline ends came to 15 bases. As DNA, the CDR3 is TGCAGCGTGGGGTCGGGGTATGGTAATGAAAAACTGTTTTTT. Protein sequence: CSVGSGYGNEKLFF. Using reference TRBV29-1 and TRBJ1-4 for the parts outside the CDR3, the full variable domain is SAVISQKPSRDICQRGTSLTIQCQVDSQVTMMFWYRQQPGQSLTLIATANQGSEATYESGFVIDKFPISRPNLTFSTLTVSNMSPEDSSIYLCSVGSGYGNEKLFFGSGTQLSVL.

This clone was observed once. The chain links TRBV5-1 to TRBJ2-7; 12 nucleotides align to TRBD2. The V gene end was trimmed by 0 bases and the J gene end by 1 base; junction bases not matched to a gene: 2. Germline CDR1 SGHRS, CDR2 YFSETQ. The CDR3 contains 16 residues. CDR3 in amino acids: CASSLDLAGGSYEQYF. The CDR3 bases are TGCGCCAGCAGCTTGGACCTAGCGGGAGGGTCCTACGAGCAGTACTTC.

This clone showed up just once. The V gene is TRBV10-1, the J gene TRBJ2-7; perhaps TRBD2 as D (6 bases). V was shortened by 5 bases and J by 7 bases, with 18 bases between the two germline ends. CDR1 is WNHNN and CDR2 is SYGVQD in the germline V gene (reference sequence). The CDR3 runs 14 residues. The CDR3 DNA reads TGCGCCAGCAGTAGTGCGGGGACCAAGGGGGAGCAGTACTTC. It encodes CASSSAGTKGEQYF.

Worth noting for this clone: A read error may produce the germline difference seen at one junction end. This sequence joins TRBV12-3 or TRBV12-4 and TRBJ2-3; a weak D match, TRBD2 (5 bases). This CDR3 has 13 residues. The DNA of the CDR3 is TGTGCCAGCAGTTCACCCACAGCCGGGGAGAAGGATTTT. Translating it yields CASSSPTAGEKDF.

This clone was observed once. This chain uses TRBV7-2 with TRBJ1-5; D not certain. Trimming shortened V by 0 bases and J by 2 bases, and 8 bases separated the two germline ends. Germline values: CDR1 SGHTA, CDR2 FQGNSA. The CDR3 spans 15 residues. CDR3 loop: CASSLAQEGNQPQHF. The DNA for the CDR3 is TGTGCCAGCAGCTTAGCGCAGGAGGGCAATCAGCCCCAGCATTTT.

CDR3 region: CASSRDRVEEQYF. CDR3 sequence (DNA): TGCGCCAGCAGCCGGGACAGGGTGGAAGAGCAGTACTTC. The chain employs TRBV5-1 and TRBJ2-7, with 9 bases aligning to TRBD1. Per the germline V gene, CDR1 is SGHRS and CDR2 is YFSETQ. The CDR3 consists of 13 residues. Trimming took 4 bases from V and 7 from J; bases not matched to a gene: 6.

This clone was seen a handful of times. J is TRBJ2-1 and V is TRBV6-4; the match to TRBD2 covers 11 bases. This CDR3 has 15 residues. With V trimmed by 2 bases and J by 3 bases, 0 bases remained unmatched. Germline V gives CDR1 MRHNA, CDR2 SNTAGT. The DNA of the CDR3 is TGTGCCAGCAGTGACGGGACTAGCGGCTACAATGAGCAGTTCTTC. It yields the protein CASSDGTSGYNEQFF.